This T cell receptor beta chain comes out of a study of cytomegalovirus exposure and HLA in healthy donors. The PCR had 60 Vbeta and 13 Jbeta primers. The data were produced by immunoSEQ multiplex PCR, yet TCRdb's version contains in-frame clones alone and is incomplete. The sample has roughly 160,000 clones; around 77% are singletons. CDR3 length: 17 amino acids. The germline V gene encodes CDR1 MGHDK and CDR2 SYGVNS. V gave up 2 bases and J gave up 1 base; unmatched junction bases: 7. Each donor was nominally healthy when sampled (though unrecorded immune exposures were likely). Of note for this clone: What it binds is not known.

Findings and limits, study-wide: Being productive about 87% or about 30% of the time was typical of most TCR beta V segments in an earlier analysis.

The sample was PBMCs. The genes are TRBV25-1 and TRBJ2-3, with 9 bases fitting TRBD1. This sequence was found in a man aged 30-40 years in good health and CMV-seropositive. The CDR3 bases are TGTGCCAGCAGTGAAATCACAGGGGGCACTGGCACAGATACGCAGTATTTT. It translates to CASSEITGGTGTDTQYF. Using reference TRBV25-1 and TRBJ2-3 for the parts outside the CDR3, the full variable domain is EADIYQTPRYLVIGTGKKITLECSQTMGHDKMYWYQQDPGMELHLIHYSYGVNSTEKGDLSSESTVSRIRTEHFPLTLESARPSHTSQYLCASSEITGGTGTDTQYFGPGTRLTVL.